Listed below are T cell receptor beta chains from one sample, sequenced in a study of blood T cell repertoires in COVID-19. Sequencing used immunoSEQ multiplex PCR; TCRdb keeps in-frame clones, though not all of them. The sample consists of about 130,000 clones, roughly 88% of them appearing once. The sequenced sample was peripheral blood. Receptors originate from a woman older than 75 with acute or convalescent COVID-19. The CDR3 runs from the conserved cysteine through the conserved F or W. Expanded clones are given a class, and other clones once, few, many or no size at all.

j_call cdr3_length v_call clone_size cdr3_aa
TRBJ2-3 16 TRBV7-2 - CASSLGLAGGTDTQYF
TRBJ2-7 15 TRBV29-1 - CSVEESGQGFYEQYF
TRBJ2-3 17 TRBV4-2 - CASSQDGGAGRTDTQYF
TRBJ1-6 14 TRBV5-6 - CASSQRQNNSPLHF
TRBJ1-6 17 TRBV18 - CASSPAAPVRGNSPLHF
TRBJ2-7 15 TRBV28 few CASSSASGQGYEQYF
TRBJ1-2 14 TRBV3-1/TRBV3-2 - CASSQTDRRKGYTF
TRBJ2-7 16 TRBV11-2 - CASSLRTGTPSYEQYF
TRBJ2-3 14 TRBV2 - CASKAGAPPDTQYF
TRBJ1-2 16 TRBV5-1 - CASSLGIQGAGYGYTF
TRBJ1-2 14 TRBV5-8 - CASRDKQGNYGYTF
TRBJ2-2 17 TRBV19 - CASRIRGQGVNTGELFF
TRBJ2-7 14 TRBV5-8 - CASSLEAGVGEQYF
TRBJ2-3 17 TRBV15 - CATSRDPASGSGDTQYF
TRBJ1-2 16 TRBV5-6 - CASTDSTYIANYGYTF
TRBJ2-7 11 TRBV6-2/TRBV6-3 - CASSYYGEQYF
TRBJ2-5 16 TRBV4-1 - CASSPLIGQGQETQYF
TRBJ1-1 14 TRBV10-3 - CAISEPPDREEAFF
TRBJ1-1 12 TRBV6-5 - CASSFGQGAAFF
TRBJ2-2 15 TRBV18 - CASSEGQGNTGELFF
TRBJ2-7 13 TRBV18 few CASSPSSPYEQYF
TRBJ1-2 16 TRBV6-5 - CASSYSKGAGNYGYTF
TRBJ2-1 17 TRBV7-9 - CASSYRGQGSSYNEQFF
TRBJ2-3 17 TRBV5-4 - CASSFGLAGDFTDTQYF
TRBJ1-4 16 TRBV25-1 - CASSEFGAGLNEKLFF
TRBJ1-2 14 TRBV5-1 - CASSPGQGYYGYTF
TRBJ1-4 13 TRBV5-1 - CASSLNRNEKLFF
TRBJ2-3 13 TRBV7-2 - CASSVRGTDTQYF
TRBJ2-5 15 TRBV20-1 once CSASGTSGNQETQYF
TRBJ2-5 13 TRBV18 - CASSRSQEETQYF